A selection of T cell receptor beta chains follows, all from one sample in a study of liver allograft versus peripheral blood T cells. MiXCR, applied by TCRdb to the reads, yields one record per CDR3 protein. Of 13,000 or so distinct CDR3 sequences listed, about 20% were seen once; the top ten hold about 13%. These receptors were obtained from a human patient who had a liver transplant. Some of the T cells might come from the graft donor. Each CDR3 is given with its conserved first and last residue. The D gene is left open where the match is weak. Where a row states a size, it is once, few, many or the class of an expanded clone; other rows omit it.

clone size | CDR3 length | J gene | V gene | D gene | CDR3 DNA | CDR3 protein
- | 13 | TRBJ2-6 | TRBV20-1 | - | TGCAGTGCTTCCGTCTCTGGGGCCAACGTCCTGACTTTC | CSASVSGANVLTF
many | 14 | TRBJ1-1 | TRBV20-1 | TRBD1 | TGCAGTGCTAGAGATGGGGACAGGCTCACTGAAGCTTTCTTT | CSARDGDRLTEAFF
many | 14 | TRBJ2-3 | TRBV30 | TRBD2 | TGTGCCTGGAGGAATATGCGGGAGGCGGATACGCAGTATTTT | CAWRNMREADTQYF
- | 17 | TRBJ2-3 | TRBV7-9 | TRBD2 | TGTGCCAGCAGCACCGGACTAGCGGGAGGCCTCACAGATACGCAGTATTTT | CASSTGLAGGLTDTQYF
medium-sized | 15 | TRBJ2-5 | TRBV18 | - | TGTGCCAGCTCACCTGACAGAGCTCGCCAAGAGACCCAGTACTTC | CASSPDRARQETQYF
- | 15 | TRBJ2-3 | TRBV20-1 | TRBD2 | TGCAGTGCTAGAAGGTTAAGCGGGACTACAGATACGCAGTATTTT | CSARRLSGTTDTQYF
medium-sized | 14 | TRBJ1-1 | TRBV6-5 | - | TGTGCCAGCAGTTACTCGGGGGGAGGCACTGAAGCTTTCTTT | CASSYSGGGTEAFF
- | 14 | TRBJ1-2 | TRBV10-2 | - | TGCGCCAGCAGTGTAGGGGACCGATCCTATGGCTACACCTTC | CASSVGDRSYGYTF
many | 13 | TRBJ2-7 | TRBV5-4 | - | TGTGCCAGCAGCTTGAGGGCTTCCTACGAGCAGTACTTC | CASSLRASYEQYF
- | 15 | TRBJ1-1 | TRBV12-5 | - | TGTGCTAGTGCCCCCGCGGGGGGCGCGGGTACTGAAGCTTTCTTT | CASAPAGGAGTEAFF
few | 15 | TRBJ1-6 | TRBV6-1 | TRBD1 | TGTGCCAGCAGTGAGGAGGGACAGGGTGTGCCACCCCTCCACTTT | CASSEEGQGVPPLHF